This note documents a single T cell receptor beta chain sequence. The data were taken from a study of shared T cell receptors in the human thymus. J gave up 6 bases and V 3 bases, and 9 bases lay outside the gene matches. The CDR3 runs to 16 residues. CDR1 is SGHRS, CDR2 YFSETQ, per germline. Libraries were prepared by immunoSEQ multiplex PCR; TCRdb keeps only in-frame clonotypes and omits some of them. Found here are 630,000 or so clones, around 87% of them singletons; the top ten hold under 0.01%. The same specimen was also included in a second study, on human thymus T cells. Per that study: Unrelated individuals reportedly shared highly overlapping thymic TCR repertoires.

This sequence joins TRBV5-1 and TRBJ2-2, with 9 bases aligning to TRBD2. The sequence derives from a boy younger than two with a congenital heart defect. Sequenced material: thymocytes. The CDR3 spells CASSSAGTSRSGELFF. CDR3 sequence (DNA): TGCGCCAGCAGCTCGGCCGGGACTAGCAGGTCCGGGGAGCTGTTTTTT.